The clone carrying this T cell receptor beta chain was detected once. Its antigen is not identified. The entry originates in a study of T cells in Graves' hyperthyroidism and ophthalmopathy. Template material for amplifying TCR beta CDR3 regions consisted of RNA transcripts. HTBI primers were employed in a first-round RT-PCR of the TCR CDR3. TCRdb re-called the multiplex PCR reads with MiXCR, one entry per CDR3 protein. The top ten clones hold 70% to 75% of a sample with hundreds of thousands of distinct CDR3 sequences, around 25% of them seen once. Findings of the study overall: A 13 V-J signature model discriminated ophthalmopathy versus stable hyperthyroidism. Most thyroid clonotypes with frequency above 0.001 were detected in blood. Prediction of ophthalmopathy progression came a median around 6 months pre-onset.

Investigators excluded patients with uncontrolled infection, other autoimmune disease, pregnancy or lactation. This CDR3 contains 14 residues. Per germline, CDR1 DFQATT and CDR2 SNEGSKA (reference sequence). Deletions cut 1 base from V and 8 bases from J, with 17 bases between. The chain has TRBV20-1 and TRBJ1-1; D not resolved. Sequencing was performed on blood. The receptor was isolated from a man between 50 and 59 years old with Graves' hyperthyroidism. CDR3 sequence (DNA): TGCAGTGCTAGAGGTCGGTATGCAGGCGGGGAAGCTTTCTTT. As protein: CSARGRYAGGEAFF.